Listed below are T cell receptor beta chains from one sample, sequenced in a study of T cells after posttransplantation cyclophosphamide. Assay used: immunoSEQ multiplex PCR; TCRdb lists only in-frame clones, some missing. This sample has 30,000 to 45,000 clones and no singletons, with 1.2% in the ten largest. Source material: PBMCs. These receptors were obtained from a girl under 18 in good health, CMV-negative, and a related stem cell transplant donor. Each CDR3 is given with its conserved first and last residue. The D gene is left open where the match is weak. Size values are once, few and many counts, or a class for expanded clones, and some rows have none.

v_call,j_call,clone_size,d_call,cdr3_nt,cdr3_aa
TRBV30,TRBJ2-1,few,TRBD2,TGTGCCTGGAGTCTCTCCGGTGCTAGCGGGGGTGTTTACAATGAGCAGTTCTTC,CAWSLSGASGGVYNEQFF
TRBV19,TRBJ2-7,many,NA,TGTGCCAGCGGCCTCGGCGGCGAGCAGTACTTC,CASGLGGEQYF
TRBV29-1,TRBJ2-2,many,NA,TGCAGCGTTGCAGGGGCGATCACCGGGGAGCTGTTTTTT,CSVAGAITGELFF
TRBV2,TRBJ1-4,NA,NA,TGTGCCAGCAGGGCCCAGGAAAAACTGTTTTTT,CASRAQEKLFF
TRBV6-1,TRBJ2-3,few,TRBD2,TGTGCCAGCAGTGAACGGGGGGGGACAGATACGCAGTATTTT,CASSERGGTDTQYF
TRBV13,TRBJ2-1,NA,NA,TGTGCCAGCAGCTCCCGGACAGCGTACAATGAGCAGTTCTTC,CASSSRTAYNEQFF
TRBV6-5,TRBJ1-2,many,NA,TGTGCCAGCAGTTACGTGACAGTCTATGGCTACACCTTC,CASSYVTVYGYTF
TRBV30,TRBJ2-7,few,NA,TGTGCCTGGAGTGTTGGGGGGGGCGGGGGCTACGAGCAGTACTTC,CAWSVGGGGGYEQYF
TRBV4-3,TRBJ2-1,many,NA,TGCGCCAGCAGCCAAGGTCGGGGCAATGAGCAGTTCTTC,CASSQGRGNEQFF
TRBV28,TRBJ1-2,few,NA,TGTGCCAGCAGTCCCAGTCCCCAGGGAGGAGCTAACTATGGCTACACCTTC,CASSPSPQGGANYGYTF
TRBV7-6,TRBJ2-1,few,TRBD1,TGTGCCAGCGGACAGGGTCTCTACAATGAGCAGTTCTTC,CASGQGLYNEQFF
TRBV6-6,TRBJ1-4,few,NA,TGTGCCAGCAGTTACTTCGCGGAAACTGAAAAACTGTTTTTT,CASSYFAETEKLFF
TRBV6-6,TRBJ2-7,many,TRBD1,TGTGCCAGCAGCCAAGGACAGGTTGGTCCCTACGAGCAGTACTTC,CASSQGQVGPYEQYF
TRBV5-1,TRBJ1-1,many,NA,TGCGCCAGCAGCTTGTACGGGGGACGGAACACTGAAGCTTTCTTT,CASSLYGGRNTEAFF
TRBV5-6,TRBJ2-7,many,TRBD1,TGTGCCAGCAGCGCGGGACAGGTTTCCTACGAGCAGTACTTC,CASSAGQVSYEQYF
TRBV4-3,TRBJ2-2,many,NA,TGCGCCAGCAGCCAAGATATGGCAGAGAACACCGGGGAGCTGTTTTTT,CASSQDMAENTGELFF
TRBV14,TRBJ2-7,many,NA,TGTGCCAGCACCCTATCGGGGAATTTTTACGAGCAGTACTTC,CASTLSGNFYEQYF
TRBV10-2,TRBJ1-5,few,TRBD1,TGCGCCAGCAGTACGGCAGGGGGGTCGCGCAATCAGCCCCAGCATTTT,CASSTAGGSRNQPQHF
TRBV7-8,TRBJ2-4,many,TRBD2,TGTGCCAGCAGCTTAGCGGGAGGGCTAGCCAAAAACATTCAGTACTTC,CASSLAGGLAKNIQYF